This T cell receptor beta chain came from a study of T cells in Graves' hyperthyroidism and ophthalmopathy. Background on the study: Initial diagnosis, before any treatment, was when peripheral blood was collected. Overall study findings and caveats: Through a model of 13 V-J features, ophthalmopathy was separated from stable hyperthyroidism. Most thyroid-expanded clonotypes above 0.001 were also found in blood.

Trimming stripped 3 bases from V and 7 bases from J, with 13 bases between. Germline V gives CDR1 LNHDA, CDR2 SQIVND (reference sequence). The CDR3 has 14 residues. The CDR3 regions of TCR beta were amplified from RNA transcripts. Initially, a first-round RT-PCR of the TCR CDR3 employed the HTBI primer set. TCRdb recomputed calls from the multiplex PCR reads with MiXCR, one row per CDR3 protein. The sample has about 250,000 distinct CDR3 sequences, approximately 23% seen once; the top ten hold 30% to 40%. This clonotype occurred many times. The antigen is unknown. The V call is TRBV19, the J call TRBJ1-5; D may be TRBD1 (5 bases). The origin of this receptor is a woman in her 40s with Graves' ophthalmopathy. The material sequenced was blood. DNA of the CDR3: TGTGCCAGTAGTATCGGTACGCGGGGCCAGCCCCAGCATTTT. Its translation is CASSIGTRGQPQHF.